These T cell receptor beta chains were read from a single sample in a study of blood T cell repertoires in COVID-19. Sequencing used immunoSEQ multiplex PCR; TCRdb keeps in-frame clones, though not all of them. Here the sample spans fewer than 150,000 clones, roughly 90% being singletons. The sample was peripheral blood. Receptors were obtained from a man aged 45-65 years with active or convalescent COVID-19. The CDR3 runs from the conserved cysteine through the conserved F or W. The order of the fields is CDR3 protein, CDR3 DNA, D gene, V gene, J gene, clone size, CDR3 length. A D gene is named only where the DNA matches it firmly. Expanded clones are given a class, and other clones once, few, many or no size at all.

cdr3_aa: CASSQVGSYEQYF; cdr3_nt: TGTGCCAGCAGCCAAGTCGGTTCCTACGAGCAGTACTTC; d_call: NA; v_call: TRBV3-1/TRBV3-2; j_call: TRBJ2-7; clone_size: NA; cdr3_length: 13
cdr3_aa: CATSRVRESNQPQHF; cdr3_nt: TGTGCCACCAGCAGAGTCAGGGAAAGCAATCAGCCCCAGCATTTT; d_call: NA; v_call: TRBV15; j_call: TRBJ1-5; clone_size: few; cdr3_length: 15
cdr3_aa: CASSPLVRLETQYF; cdr3_nt: TGTGCCAGCAGTCCTCTAGTCCGCTTAGAGACCCAGTACTTC; d_call: NA; v_call: TRBV6-5; j_call: TRBJ2-5; clone_size: NA; cdr3_length: 14
cdr3_aa: CASSQGSMNTEAFF; cdr3_nt: TGTGCCAGCAGCCAAGGTAGCATGAACACTGAAGCTTTCTTT; d_call: NA; v_call: TRBV3-1/TRBV3-2; j_call: TRBJ1-1; clone_size: NA; cdr3_length: 14
cdr3_aa: CASSATVSGNTIYF; cdr3_nt: TGCGCCAGCAGCGCGACAGTCTCTGGAAACACCATATATTTT; d_call: NA; v_call: TRBV4-3; j_call: TRBJ1-3; clone_size: NA; cdr3_length: 14
cdr3_aa: CASSPNRGPNNEQFF; cdr3_nt: TGTGCCAGCAGCCCAAACAGGGGGCCAAACAATGAGCAGTTCTTC; d_call: TRBD1; v_call: TRBV5-5; j_call: TRBJ2-1; clone_size: NA; cdr3_length: 15
cdr3_aa: CATSREILAGENEQFF; cdr3_nt: TGTGCCACCAGCAGAGAGATCCTAGCGGGGGAAAATGAGCAGTTCTTC; d_call: TRBD2; v_call: TRBV15; j_call: TRBJ2-1; clone_size: once; cdr3_length: 16
cdr3_aa: CASSLGRQALQEAFF; cdr3_nt: TGTGCCAGCAGCTTAGGGCGACAGGCTCTCCAAGAAGCTTTCTTT; d_call: NA; v_call: TRBV11-2; j_call: TRBJ1-1; clone_size: few; cdr3_length: 15
cdr3_aa: CASSQDGGLAEQFF; cdr3_nt: TGTGCCAGCAGCCAAGATGGGGGACTAGCCGAGCAGTTCTTC; d_call: TRBD2; v_call: TRBV3-1/TRBV3-2; j_call: TRBJ2-1; clone_size: NA; cdr3_length: 14
cdr3_aa: CASSITGGDYNEQFF; cdr3_nt: TGTGCCAGTAGCATAACAGGGGGCGATTACAATGAGCAGTTCTTC; d_call: TRBD1; v_call: TRBV19; j_call: TRBJ2-1; clone_size: NA; cdr3_length: 15
cdr3_aa: CASSPPGQADTQYF; cdr3_nt: TGTGCCAGCTCACCACCGGGACAGGCAGATACGCAGTATTTT; d_call: TRBD1; v_call: TRBV18; j_call: TRBJ2-3; clone_size: once; cdr3_length: 14
cdr3_aa: CASVEGLAGYADTQYF; cdr3_nt: TGTGCCAGTGTCGAGGGACTAGCGGGATACGCAGATACGCAGTATTTT; d_call: TRBD2; v_call: TRBV19; j_call: TRBJ2-3; clone_size: NA; cdr3_length: 16
cdr3_aa: CASRAPNRGLNYGYTF; cdr3_nt: TGTGCCAGTAGAGCCCCCAACAGGGGCCTTAACTATGGCTACACCTTC; d_call: TRBD1; v_call: TRBV19; j_call: TRBJ1-2; clone_size: NA; cdr3_length: 16
cdr3_aa: CASSDPVGGPANYGYTF; cdr3_nt: TGCGCCAGCAGTGACCCCGTAGGGGGACCTGCTAACTATGGCTACACCTTC; d_call: NA; v_call: TRBV10-2; j_call: TRBJ1-2; clone_size: NA; cdr3_length: 17
cdr3_aa: CASSVAAVGSGANVLTF; cdr3_nt: TGTGCCAGCAGCGTAGCGGCGGTCGGCTCTGGGGCCAACGTCCTGACTTTC; d_call: NA; v_call: TRBV9; j_call: TRBJ2-6; clone_size: NA; cdr3_length: 17
cdr3_aa: CASSQVAGNTEAFF; cdr3_nt: TGTGCCAGCAGCCAAGTCGCAGGGAACACTGAAGCTTTCTTT; d_call: NA; v_call: TRBV3-1/TRBV3-2; j_call: TRBJ1-1; clone_size: NA; cdr3_length: 14
cdr3_aa: CASSLRDRGHYEQYF; cdr3_nt: TGTGCCAGTAGTTTACGGGACAGGGGTCACTACGAGCAGTACTTC; d_call: TRBD1; v_call: TRBV19; j_call: TRBJ2-7; clone_size: NA; cdr3_length: 15
cdr3_aa: CASSFAQGEQYF; cdr3_nt: TGTGCCAGCAGTTTTGCCCAGGGCGAGCAGTACTTC; d_call: NA; v_call: TRBV28; j_call: TRBJ2-7; clone_size: few; cdr3_length: 12
cdr3_aa: CASSQASNTEAFF; cdr3_nt: TGTGCCAGCAGCCAAGCTTCCAACACTGAAGCTTTCTTT; d_call: NA; v_call: TRBV3-1/TRBV3-2; j_call: TRBJ1-1; clone_size: NA; cdr3_length: 13
cdr3_aa: CASSFLHKNTEAFF; cdr3_nt: TGTGCCAGCAGTTTTCTCCACAAGAACACTGAAGCTTTCTTT; d_call: NA; v_call: TRBV28; j_call: TRBJ1-1; clone_size: NA; cdr3_length: 14
cdr3_aa: CASSGYRVAYEQYF; cdr3_nt: TGTGCCAGCAGCGGGTACAGGGTGGCGTACGAGCAGTACTTC; d_call: NA; v_call: TRBV5-6; j_call: TRBJ2-7; clone_size: NA; cdr3_length: 14
cdr3_aa: CASSFRDRGRGEQFF; cdr3_nt: TGTGCCAGCAGCTTTCGGGACAGGGGAAGAGGAGAGCAGTTCTTC; d_call: TRBD1; v_call: TRBV3-1/TRBV3-2; j_call: TRBJ2-1; clone_size: NA; cdr3_length: 15
cdr3_aa: CASSLGGLEQETQYF; cdr3_nt: TGCGCCAGCAGCTTGGGAGGACTAGAACAAGAGACCCAGTACTTC; d_call: TRBD2; v_call: TRBV5-1; j_call: TRBJ2-5; clone_size: NA; cdr3_length: 15
cdr3_aa: CATSDLGRGRHEQFF; cdr3_nt: TGTGCCACCAGTGATTTGGGCAGGGGGCGGCATGAGCAGTTCTTC; d_call: TRBD1; v_call: TRBV24-1; j_call: TRBJ2-1; clone_size: NA; cdr3_length: 15
cdr3_aa: CASSLGTSGSYEQYF; cdr3_nt: TGTGCCAGCAGCCTTGGGACTAGCGGGAGCTACGAGCAGTACTTC; d_call: TRBD2; v_call: TRBV7-2; j_call: TRBJ2-7; clone_size: NA; cdr3_length: 15
cdr3_aa: CASSLDTPREERSQYF; cdr3_nt: TGTGCCAGCAGCTTAGATACCCCCAGGGAAGAGAGATCCCAGTACTTC; d_call: NA; v_call: TRBV11-2; j_call: TRBJ2-5; clone_size: NA; cdr3_length: 16
cdr3_aa: CASSPFRTDTQYF; cdr3_nt: TGTGCCAGCAGCCCCTTTCGCACAGATACGCAGTATTTT; d_call: NA; v_call: TRBV9; j_call: TRBJ2-3; clone_size: NA; cdr3_length: 13
cdr3_aa: CASSDGGGSYNEQFF; cdr3_nt: TGTGCCAGCAGCGACGGGGGTGGCTCCTACAATGAGCAGTTCTTC; d_call: NA; v_call: TRBV9; j_call: TRBJ2-1; clone_size: few; cdr3_length: 15